The 32 T cell receptor beta chains below all came from one sample that was sequenced in a study of cytomegalovirus exposure and HLA in healthy donors. The PCR ran on 60 Vbeta and 13 Jbeta primers. The table came from immunoSEQ multiplex PCR; TCRdb's copy has only in-frame clones and leaves some out. The sample shows tens of thousands of clones, more than 70% of them seen only once. The material sequenced was PBMCs. The receptor source for this set is a man in his forties in good health and CMV-seronegative.

The rearrangement uses TRBV19 and TRBJ2-7, with TRBD1 identical over 9 bases. This CDR3 region has 15 residues. The germline V gene has CDR1 LNHDA and CDR2 SQIVND (reference sequence). Trimming removed 3 bases from V and 3 bases from J; junction bases left unmatched: 6. The DNA of the CDR3 is TGTGCCAGTAGTATTACAGGGGGCTACTACTACGAGCAGTACTTC. Amino acids: CASSITGGYYYEQYF.

The chain employs TRBV6-6 and TRBJ2-1, with D possibly TRBD1 on 7 matching bases. With 5 bases removed from V and 6 bases from J, the gap between germline ends came to 14 bases. The CDR3 loop spans 14 amino acids. The V gene's germline CDR1 is MNHNY and CDR2 SVGAGI (reference sequence). The CDR3 DNA reads TGTGCCAGCAGTACGGGCAGGGGGGCCAATGAGCAGTTCTTC. It specifies CASSTGRGANEQFF.

The chain employs TRBV9 and TRBJ1-2; 8 bases line up with TRBD1. This CDR3 contains 14 residues. V shed 4 bases, J shed 6 bases, and the junction held 8 bases outside the gene matches. CDR1 SGDLS and CDR2 YYNGEE come from the germline V gene. The CDR3 reads CASSLRTGSNGYTF. The CDR3 DNA reads TGTGCCAGCAGCTTAAGGACAGGGTCAAATGGCTACACCTTC.

The chain employs TRBV4-1 and TRBJ2-5, with D perhaps matching TRBD1 (6 bases). V lost 3 bases to trimming and J lost 5 bases, with 13 bases between them. CDR1 and CDR2 from the germline V gene are MGHRA and YSYEKL. The CDR3 spans 14 residues. Written as DNA, the CDR3 is TGCGCCAGCAGCCACCAGGGGCTGGGGGAGACCCAGTACTTC. Residues: CASSHQGLGETQYF.

The table lists this clone with a count of one. The rearrangement uses TRBV6-1 and TRBJ2-7; TRBD1 aligns across 8 bases. This CDR3 has 16 residues. The trim removed 0 bases at V and 4 bases at J, leaving 8 bases unmatched. Germline assignment: CDR1 MNHNS and CDR2 SASEGT. CDR3 region: CASSEAPGQVGYEQYF. DNA of the CDR3: TGTGCCAGCAGTGAAGCGCCGGGACAGGTGGGGTACGAGCAGTACTTC.

The genes are TRBV7-3 and TRBJ1-6; 9 nucleotides agree with TRBD1. Trimming removed 6 bases from V and 4 bases from J; junction bases left unmatched: 7. The CDR3 has 16 residues. The germline CDR1 and CDR2 sequences are SGHTA and FQGTGA. CDR3 sequence (DNA): TGTGCCAGCAGTTTATCCGGGACAGGGTATAATTCACCCCTCCACTTT. Residues: CASSLSGTGYNSPLHF. The variable domain in full, completed from reference TRBV7-3 and TRBJ1-6, reads GAGVSQTPSNKVTEKGKYVELRCDPISGHTALYWYRQSLGQGPEFLIYFQGTGAADDSGLPNDRFFAVRPEGSVSTLKIQRTERGDSAVYLCASSLSGTGYNSPLHFGNGTRLTVT.

The chain is built from TRBV4-2 and TRBJ1-6, with 7 bases matching TRBD1. CDR3 length: 15 residues. Per the germline V gene, CDR1 is LGHNA and CDR2 is YNFKEQ. V shed 3 bases and J 7 bases; nucleotides not matched to a gene: 6. The CDR3 loop reads CASSHRRGVNSPLHF. The CDR3 bases are TGTGCCAGCAGCCACCGCAGGGGGGTCAATTCACCCCTCCACTTT.

This clone was counted a few times. The CDR3 protein is CASSYSGNTIYF. Here the CDR3 DNA reads TGTGCCAGCAGTTACTCTGGAAACACCATATATTTT. The V gene is TRBV2, the J gene TRBJ1-3, with no clear D. Germline CDR1 is SNHLY and CDR2 is FYNNEI. CDR3 length equals 12 residues. Trimming took 5 bases from V and 0 from J, leaving 2 bases between them.

The CDR3 protein is CASSPGGANSPLHF. CDR3 in DNA: TGTGCCAGCTCACCAGGGGGGGCGAATTCACCCCTCCACTTT. The chain carries TRBV18 and TRBJ1-6; D is perhaps TRBD1 (6 bases). Germline CDR1 and CDR2: KGHSH and LQKENI. This CDR3 region has 14 residues. Trimming shortened V by 2 bases and J by 7 bases, and 9 bases separated the two germline ends. The full variable domain, its missing parts supplied by reference TRBV18 and TRBJ1-6, is NAGVMQNPRHLVRRRGQEARLRCSPMKGHSHVYWYRQLPEEGLKFMVYLQKENIIDESGMPKERFSAEFPKEGPSILRIQQVVRGDSAAYFCASSPGGANSPLHFGNGTRLTVT.

This rearrangement joins TRBV13 to TRBJ2-1, with a possible D match to TRBD2 (6 bases). From germline, CDR1 is PRHDT and CDR2 FYEKMQ (reference sequence). The CDR3 contains 15 residues. V was cut by 4 bases and J by 8 bases, with 18 bases left in between. The CDR3 loop reads CASSSTGRGVDEQFF. For the CDR3, the DNA is TGTGCCAGCAGCTCGACCGGGAGAGGTGTTGATGAGCAGTTCTTC.

The chain recombines TRBV19 with TRBJ2-6, with D unclear. Looked up from germline, CDR1 is LNHDA and CDR2 is SQIVND (reference sequence). The CDR3 has 15 residues. V gave up 3 bases and J gave up 1 base, with 7 bases separating them. The CDR3 spells CASSIGESGANVLTF. The DNA of the CDR3 is TGTGCCAGTAGTATTGGAGAATCTGGGGCCAACGTCCTGACTTTC.

J is TRBJ2-2 and V is TRBV7-8, with 10 bases that match TRBD1. The length of the CDR3 is 17 residues. After removal of 5 bases from V and 1 base from J, the junction contained 7 bases not matched to a gene. CDR1 SGHVS and CDR2 FQNEAQ come from the germline V gene. The CDR3 DNA sequence: TGTGCCAGCAGCCGGAGACGGGACAGGGGGAACACCGGGGAGCTGTTTTTT. Translating it yields CASSRRRDRGNTGELFF.

The chain couples TRBV6-1 to TRBJ2-5, with TRBD1 matching over 7 bases. Judging by the DNA end, TRBJ2-7 fits better; the J call may be wrong. Germline V CDR1 and CDR2: MNHNS, SASEGT. The CDR3 spans 16 residues. The CDR3 nucleotides read TGTGCCAGCAGTGACCCCGCCGAGGGACAGCCCTACGAGCAGTACTTC. The encoded protein is CASSDPAEGQPYEQYF.

The chain links TRBV27 to TRBJ2-2; D is possibly TRBD2 (6 bases). This CDR3 comprises 18 residues. Germline CDR1 MNHEY, CDR2 SMNVEV (reference sequence). Trimming cost V 2 bases and J 5 bases, with 21 bases left between them. CDR3 nucleotides: TGTGCCAGCAGTTTAGGGTCTGGTCTGGGACTCCGGACCGGGGAGCTGTTTTTT. Its translation: CASSLGSGLGLRTGELFF.

In the case of this clone: At one of its ends the junction is not consistent with the germline gene, which may arise from a read error. The identical CDR3 is also encoded by other nucleotide sequences in the sample. V and J are TRBV7-9 and TRBJ1-5; TRBD1 aligns across 7 bases. The CDR3 totals 15 residues. Germline V gives CDR1 SEHNR, CDR2 FQNEAQ (reference sequence). In DNA form, the CDR3 reads TGTGCCAGCAGCCCCGGACAGGATGCCAATCAGCCCCAGCATTTC. The encoded protein is CASSPGQDANQPQHF.

The rearrangement links TRBV5-1 to TRBJ1-2; 12 bases map to TRBD1. The CDR3 has 16 residues. Germline V gives CDR1 SGHRS, CDR2 YFSETQ. Trimming at V came to 6 bases and at J to 2 bases, leaving 8 bases not matched to a gene. CDR3 sequence reads: CASTSSGTGGNYGYTF. The CDR3 DNA is TGCGCCAGCACTTCCTCCGGGACAGGGGGCAACTATGGCTACACCTTC.

The V call is TRBV28, the J call TRBJ1-1, with TRBD1 identical over 7 bases. Germline assignment: CDR1 MDHEN and CDR2 SYDVKM. V shed 6 bases and J 3 bases; nucleotides not matched to a gene: 7. CDR3 length: 14 residues. CDR3 residues: CASRATGQYTEAFF. DNA for the CDR3: TGTGCCAGCAGGGCAACGGGACAGTACACTGAAGCTTTCTTT.

The rearrangement uses TRBV2 and TRBJ1-2; TRBD1 agrees at 9 bases. Looked up from germline, CDR1 is SNHLY and CDR2 is FYNNEI. The CDR3 covers 15 residues. V lost 3 bases, J lost 4 bases, and 6 bases stayed unmatched. This chain's CDR3 is CASSEFGTGSYGYTF. The CDR3 nucleotides are TGTGCCAGCAGTGAGTTTGGGACAGGGAGCTATGGCTACACCTTC.

V gene TRBV18 combines with J gene TRBJ1-2; 7 bases map to TRBD1. Per germline, CDR1 KGHSH and CDR2 LQKENI. The CDR3 consists of 15 residues. The ends lost 3 bases at V and 5 bases at J; junction bases unmatched: 9. As DNA, the CDR3 is TGTGCCAGCTCACCTACCGGAGGGGGCAGGTATGGCTACACCTTC. This sequence encodes CASSPTGGGRYGYTF.

V is TRBV19 and J is TRBJ2-7, with a possible D match to TRBD1 (6 bases). Trimming stripped 5 bases from V and 3 bases from J, with 17 bases between. The germline V gene encodes CDR1 LNHDA and CDR2 SQIVND (reference sequence). The CDR3 has 15 residues. CDR3 residues: CASSPTSLGGYEQYF. The CDR3 DNA follows: TGTGCCAGTAGTCCCACCTCTTTAGGGGGCTACGAGCAGTACTTC. The variable domain in full, with the rest retrieved from reference TRBV19 and TRBJ2-7, is DGGITQSPKYLFRKEGQNVTLSCEQNLNHDAMYWYRQDPGQGLRLIYYSQIVNDFQKGDIAEGYSVSREKKESFPLTVTSAQKNPTAFYLCASSPTSLGGYEQYFGPGTRLTVT.

This chain uses TRBV5-5 with TRBJ2-3; TRBD1 matches 9 bases. The CDR3 is 15 residues long. V lost 4 bases and J lost 1; bases outside the gene matches: 4. Germline V CDR1 and CDR2: SGHKS, YYEKEE (reference sequence). CDR3 nucleotide sequence: TGTGCCAGCAGCCAGGACAGGGGAGGCACAGATACGCAGTATTTT. It yields the protein CASSQDRGGTDTQYF.

The chain joins TRBV5-5 to TRBJ1-5; D call uncertain. Germline values: CDR1 SGHKS, CDR2 YYEKEE (reference sequence). This CDR3 is 15 amino acids long. V lost 5 bases and J 4 bases, leaving 16 bases between the germline ends. As DNA, the CDR3 is TGTGCCAGCAGTTCCTCGGGTGGTCAAAATCAGCCCCAGCATTTT. Protein: CASSSSGGQNQPQHF.

The chain is built from TRBV5-1 and TRBJ1-1; TRBD1 might be the D (5 bases). Germline V gene lookup returns CDR1 SGHRS and CDR2 YFSETQ. Trimming pared 1 base from V and 3 bases from J, leaving 7 bases between. The length of the CDR3 is 13 residues. This CDR3 is CASSLLGDTEAFF. Written as DNA, the CDR3 is TGCGCCAGCAGCTTGTTAGGGGACACTGAAGCTTTCTTT.

The chain has TRBV15 and TRBJ2-3; possibly TRBD1 for D (6 bases). Between the trimmed V and J ends, which lost 5 bases and 3 bases, there was a span of 15 bases. Germline CDR1 is LNHNV and CDR2 is YYDKDF (reference sequence). This CDR3 has 15 amino acids. CDR3 region: CATSEPQGSTDTQYF. In DNA, the CDR3 is TGTGCCACCAGCGAGCCACAGGGCTCAACAGATACGCAGTATTTT.

The genes are TRBV27 and TRBJ2-2; 7 bases agree with TRBD2. Trimming took 6 bases from V and 6 from J; bases not matched to a gene: 10. This CDR3 is built from 15 residues. Germline V lookup: CDR1 MNHEY, CDR2 SMNVEV (reference sequence). CDR3 nucleotides: TGTGCCAGCAGGACGATAGCGGGTCCTCCCGGGGAGCTGTTTTTT. Residues: CASRTIAGPPGELFF.

The count of this clone is one. The chain is built from TRBV5-1 and TRBJ1-1; 7 bases are a match to TRBD1. CDR1 is SGHRS, CDR2 YFSETQ, per germline. The length of the CDR3 is 16 residues. J lost 0 bases, V lost 4 bases, and 9 bases had no gene match. The CDR3 loop reads CASSPTGEPMNTEAFF. As DNA, the CDR3 is TGCGCCAGCAGCCCTACAGGGGAGCCCATGAACACTGAAGCTTTCTTT.

This chain joins TRBV12-5 and TRBJ2-4; 7 nucleotides align to TRBD2. CDR3 size: 14 residues. CDR1 is LGHNT and CDR2 is FRNRAP in the germline V gene. V shed 7 bases, J shed 6 bases, and the junction held 9 bases outside the gene matches. CDR3 protein: CASALGRVGNIQYF. In DNA, the CDR3 is TGTGCTAGTGCCTTAGGGAGGGTAGGAAACATTCAGTACTTC.

This chain joins TRBV2 and TRBJ1-1, with D perhaps TRBD1 (5 bases). V dropped 9 bases and J dropped 1 base, with 12 bases sitting between them. This CDR3 region has 13 residues. Germline lookup yields CDR1 SNHLY and CDR2 FYNNEI. The CDR3 protein is CASSLGGNTEAFF. CDR3 sequence (DNA): TGTGCCAGTTCCTTGGGGGGGAACACTGAAGCTTTCTTT.

V and J are TRBV2 and TRBJ2-1, with 10 nucleotides matching TRBD2. The CDR3 is 17 residues long. V gave up 2 bases and J gave up 8 bases; unmatched junction bases: 12. Germline V gene lookup returns CDR1 SNHLY and CDR2 FYNNEI. The CDR3 DNA reads as TGTGCCAGCAGTGAATTCAGACTAGCGGGCCTAAGGGATGAGCAGTTCTTC. It codes for CASSEFRLAGLRDEQFF.

The table lists this clone with a few counts. This chain joins TRBV9 and TRBJ2-1; 8 nucleotides agree with TRBD2. The CDR3 spans 15 residues. Germline loops: CDR1 SGDLS, CDR2 YYNGEE. Germline trimming cut 0 bases from V and 8 bases from J; bases unmatched to any gene: 7. The chain's CDR3 is CASSVGGTSGDEQFF. The DNA for the CDR3 is TGTGCCAGCAGCGTAGGGGGGACTAGTGGTGATGAGCAGTTCTTC.

The chain is built from TRBV5-1 and TRBJ1-1; 7 nucleotides line up with TRBD1. The CDR3 has 16 amino acids. Germline CDR1 reads SGHRS; CDR2 reads YFSETQ. V trimming: 4 bases; J trimming: 1 base; junction bases outside the gene matches: 10. CDR3 DNA: TGCGCCAGCAGCCCCCGAGGGGGCGAGGGGAACACTGAAGCTTTCTTT. Translation gives CASSPRGGEGNTEAFF.

The chain links TRBV7-2 to TRBJ2-3; TRBD2 aligns across 11 bases. There are 18 residues in the CDR3. Germline-derived CDR1 and CDR2 are SGHTA and FQGNSA. V shed 0 bases, J shed 0 bases, and the junction held 5 bases outside the gene matches. CDR3 amino acids: CASSLAYRTSGSTDTQYF. The CDR3 bases are TGTGCCAGCAGCTTAGCTTATCGGACTAGCGGGAGCACAGATACGCAGTATTTT.